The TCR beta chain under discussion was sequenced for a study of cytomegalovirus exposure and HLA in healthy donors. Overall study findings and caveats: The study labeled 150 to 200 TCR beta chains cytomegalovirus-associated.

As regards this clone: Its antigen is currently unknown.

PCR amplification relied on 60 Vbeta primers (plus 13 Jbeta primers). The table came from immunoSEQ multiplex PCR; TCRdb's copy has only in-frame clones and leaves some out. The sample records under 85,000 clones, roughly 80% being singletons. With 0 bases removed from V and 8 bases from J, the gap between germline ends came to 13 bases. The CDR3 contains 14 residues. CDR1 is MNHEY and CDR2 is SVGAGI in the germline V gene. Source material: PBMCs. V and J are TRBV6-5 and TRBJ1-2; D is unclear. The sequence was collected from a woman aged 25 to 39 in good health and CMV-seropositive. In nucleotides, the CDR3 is TGTGCCAGCAGTTACTCTGGGAGGGTTCGGGGCTACACCTTC. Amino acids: CASSYSGRVRGYTF.